The 8 T cell receptor beta chains listed next were all sequenced from one sample in a study of T cells in Graves' hyperthyroidism and ophthalmopathy. The TCR beta CDR3 regions underwent amplification using RNA transcripts as the source. HTBI primers were the set used in a first-round RT-PCR of the TCR CDR3. One entry per CDR3 protein, called by TCRdb with MiXCR from the multiplex PCR reads. The data show roughly 500,000 distinct CDR3 sequences, 20% to 25% seen once. Sequenced: blood. The source is a woman aged 65 to 85 with Graves' ophthalmopathy.

This clonotype came up once. The V call is TRBV5-5, the J call TRBJ2-7; the match to TRBD1 covers 7 bases. Germline CDR1 and CDR2: SGHKS and YYEKEE (reference sequence). The CDR3 is 15 amino acids. V trimming: 4 bases; J trimming: 0 bases; junction bases outside the gene matches: 7. CDR3 region: CASSGGQASSYEQYF. CDR3 nucleotides: TGTGCCAGCAGCGGCGGACAGGCGAGCTCCTACGAGCAGTACTTC.

This clonotype has more than one count but fewer than ten. The chain recombines TRBV10-3 with TRBJ2-7; 10 nucleotides agree with TRBD2. Per germline, CDR1 ENHRY and CDR2 SYGVKD. The V segment lost 5 bases and the J segment 4 bases; nucleotides outside the gene matches: 14. This CDR3 has 17 residues. CDR3 in DNA: TGTGCCATCAGTTCTCGGCTTCTAGCGGGAGAAGGATACGAGCAGTACTTC. This codes for CAISSRLLAGEGYEQYF.

The table lists this clonotype with many counts. This chain links TRBV12-3 or TRBV12-4 with TRBJ1-1; a possible D gene is TRBD1 (6 bases). Trimming shortened V by 2 bases and J by 4 bases, and 11 bases separated the two germline ends. The CDR3 is made up of 14 amino acids. CDR3 loop: CASSLSRGSTEAFF. The CDR3 DNA follows: TGTGCCAGCAGTTTATCGAGGGGGTCCACTGAAGCTTTCTTT.

This clonotype has more than one count but fewer than ten. The chain has TRBV6-5 and TRBJ2-2; D gene uncertain. Trimming removed 0 bases from V and 6 bases from J, with 5 bases in between. CDR1 and CDR2 from the germline V gene are MNHEY and SVGAGI. The CDR3 has 13 residues. CDR3 region: CASSYSRPGELFF. CDR3 coding DNA: TGTGCCAGCAGTTACTCGAGGCCCGGGGAGCTGTTTTTT.

To note about this clonotype: Being one base from a much bigger clone, this may be a read error. This chain joins TRBV7-2 and TRBJ1-5, with D perhaps TRBD1 (6 bases). Trimming pared 3 bases from V and 4 bases from J, leaving 13 bases between. CDR1 is SGHTA and CDR2 is FQGNSA in the germline V gene. The CDR3 is 15 amino acids. The CDR3 sequence: CASSLRTGQNQPQHF. The CDR3 DNA follows: TGTGCCAGCAGCTTGCGTACAGGACAGAATCAGCCCCAGCATTTT.

This clonotype has a handful of counts. V and J are TRBV6-1 and TRBJ1-2; 7 positions match TRBD1. CDR3 length equals 14 residues. Germline V CDR1 and CDR2: MNHNS, SASEGT. Unmatched junction bases numbered 10, after V lost 6 bases and J lost 6 bases. This chain's CDR3 is CASSPQGRGDGYTF. CDR3 coding DNA: TGTGCCAGCAGCCCACAGGGGAGGGGGGATGGCTACACCTTC.

The chain carries TRBV7-9 and TRBJ1-2, with D hard to call. This CDR3 is 14 amino acids long. CDR1 is SEHNR, CDR2 FQNEAQ, per germline (reference sequence). V lost 4 bases and J lost 2, with 11 bases in between. The CDR3 is CASSYETGNYGYTF. The CDR3 region has the DNA TGTGCCAGCAGCTACGAAACCGGGAACTATGGCTACACCTTC.

This clonotype showed up many times. V is TRBV20-1 and J is TRBJ2-5; D unclear. Deletions cut 6 bases from V and 4 bases from J, with 9 bases between. Germline loops: CDR1 DFQATT, CDR2 SNEGSKA (reference sequence). The CDR3 length is 11 residues. The CDR3 loop is CSAVEGETQYF. As DNA, the CDR3 is TGCAGTGCGGTAGAAGGAGAGACCCAGTACTTC.